This is a list of T cell receptor beta chains from one sample in a study of OX40 agonist ivuxolimab in advanced cancers. This table comes from immunoSEQ multiplex PCR, and its TCRdb copy is limited to in-frame clones, with some not included. The table lists tens of thousands of clones, around 90% of them singletons. The specimen was CD4+ or CD8+ T cells sorted from blood, collected in a trial of the OX40 agonist ivuxolimab. These receptors all stem from an adult with an advanced solid tumor such as melanoma, head and neck, liver or kidney cancer. CDR3s include the opening cysteine and the closing phenylalanine or tryptophan. A D gene is named only where the DNA matches it firmly. Size tells how often a clone was seen (once, few, many) or the class of an expanded clone, and some rows leave it out.

>TRBV19|NA|TRBJ1-2|TRBD1
TGTGCCAGTAGTCCGGCAGGGGGCTCCGGCCAATATGGCTACACCTTC
CASSPAGGSGQYGYTF
>TRBV7-2|NA|TRBJ1-1|NA
TGTGCCAGCAGCTTAGATTTGGGAGGGATGAACACTGAAGCTTTCTTT
CASSLDLGGMNTEAFF
>TRBV5-1|few|TRBJ2-3|NA
TGCGCCAGCCGAGCGGGCTTGGGGGCAGATACGCAGTATTTT
CASRAGLGADTQYF
>TRBV2|NA|TRBJ2-7|TRBD2
TGTGCCAGCGTGGGGACTAGCGGGAGCCTTGGGGAGCAGTACTTC
CASVGTSGSLGEQYF
>TRBV19|NA|TRBJ1-3|NA
TGTGCCAGTAGTAACAGGGAGTACGGAAACACCATATATTTT
CASSNREYGNTIYF
>TRBV10-3|NA|TRBJ2-5|TRBD2
TGTGCCATCAGTTTAGCGGGAGGGGAAGAGACCCAGTACTTC
CAISLAGGEETQYF
>TRBV6-1|NA|TRBJ2-2|NA
TGTGCCAGCAGTGAAACAGGTCTTAGCGCCGGGGAGCTGTTTTTT
CASSETGLSAGELFF
>TRBV6-5|NA|TRBJ2-2|NA
TGTGCCAGCAGTTATAATATGCAGGGTGGGGCCGGGGAGCTGTTTTTT
CASSYNMQGGAGELFF
>TRBV5-1|NA|TRBJ2-6|NA
TGCGCCAGCAGGGGTACACTCTCTGGGGCCAACGTCCTGACTTTC
CASRGTLSGANVLTF
>TRBV5-4|once|TRBJ2-6|TRBD2
TGTGCCAGCAACTCAGCCGGGACTAGCGGGTCCTCTGGGGCCAACGTCCTGACTTTC
CASNSAGTSGSSGANVLTF
>TRBV29-1|NA|TRBJ2-7|NA
TGCAGCGTTGAAGATAATATGGGAGGCGAGCAGTACTTC
CSVEDNMGGEQYF
>TRBV6-5|NA|TRBJ2-7|NA
TGTGCCAGCAGCAGGGGTGCCTACGAGCAGTACTTC
CASSRGAYEQYF
>TRBV7-2|NA|TRBJ2-7|NA
TGTGCCAGCAGCTTACATTCTGGGATGATCTACGAGCAGTACTTC
CASSLHSGMIYEQYF
>TRBV6-1|few|TRBJ2-5|TRBD1
TGTGCCAGCAGTCCAGGGGGCAGCCGAGAGACCCAGTACTTC
CASSPGGSRETQYF
>TRBV7-2|few|TRBJ2-7|NA
TGTGCCAGCAGCTTAGCGGTTGGGGGCCCCTACGAGCAGTACTTC
CASSLAVGGPYEQYF
>TRBV19|once|TRBJ2-7|NA
TGTGCCAGTAGTATCGCCGCGGGACGGCTCTACGAGCAGTACTTC
CASSIAAGRLYEQYF
>TRBV6-5|NA|TRBJ1-1|NA
TGTGCCAGCAGTCGGGACACTGAAGCTTTCTTT
CASSRDTEAFF
>TRBV7-9|few|TRBJ2-2|NA
TGTGCCAGCAGCTTAGCAGGAAACACCGGGGAGCTGTTTTTT
CASSLAGNTGELFF
>TRBV2|NA|TRBJ1-2|NA
TGTGCCAGCAGTTCGGACAGCTTATGGGCTAACTATGGCTACACCTTC
CASSSDSLWANYGYTF
>TRBV10-3|NA|TRBJ2-7|TRBD1
TGTGCCATCAGTGAGGACAGGGCGAGAACCCACGAGCAGTACTTC
CAISEDRARTHEQYF
>TRBV7-2|NA|TRBJ1-5|TRBD1
TGTGCCAGCAGCCCCGACAGGGGTACTCAGCCCCAGCATTTT
CASSPDRGTQPQHF
>TRBV30|NA|TRBJ1-2|TRBD1
TGTGCCTGGGGCGTTCTCAGGGGGCGAGCTTCGTATGGCTACACCTTC
CAWGVLRGRASYGYTF
>TRBV4-2|NA|TRBJ2-5|TRBD2
TGTGCCAGCAGCCAAGATGGGGGGGGGTCTACCCAGTACTTC
CASSQDGGGSTQYF
>TRBV19|NA|TRBJ2-7|NA
TGTGCCAGCAACCCGGGAGTCGGATACGAGCAGTACTTC
CASNPGVGYEQYF
>TRBV4-1|once|TRBJ1-1|NA
TGCGCCAGCAGCCAGGGCCCGGCTATGAACACTGAAGCTTTCTTT
CASSQGPAMNTEAFF
>TRBV19|NA|TRBJ1-3|TRBD1
TGTGCCAGTAGTATCCAGCCGGGACAGTTAATACCTAACACCATATATTTT
CASSIQPGQLIPNTIYF
>TRBV28|NA|TRBJ2-7|TRBD2
TGTGCCAGCAGCCTAGCGGGAGGGCCGGTCTGGTACGAGCAGTACTTC
CASSLAGGPVWYEQYF
>TRBV11-3|NA|TRBJ2-1|NA
TGTGCCAGCGGGGTGGGGGCTAACAATGAGCAGTTCTTC
CASGVGANNEQFF
>TRBV7-2|NA|TRBJ2-3|NA
TGTGCCAGCAGCTTAGTAGGGGAAAGCACAGATACGCAGTATTTT
CASSLVGESTDTQYF
>TRBV30|once|TRBJ2-3|TRBD2
TGTGCCTGGAGTAGGGGGACTAGCGGGGGCGCGGATACGCAGTATTTT
CAWSRGTSGGADTQYF
>TRBV4-2|NA|TRBJ1-1|TRBD1
TGTGCCAGCAGCCGATTAGGACAGGGTGCCACTGAAGCTTTCTTT
CASSRLGQGATEAFF
>TRBV5-6|once|TRBJ1-2|TRBD1
TGTGCCAGCCGCCGGGACAGGGATGGCTACACCTTC
CASRRDRDGYTF
>TRBV27|NA|TRBJ2-1|NA
TGTGCCAGCAGTTTTAGCGGTGACGTCGGGGAGCAGTTCTTC
CASSFSGDVGEQFF
>TRBV11-3|NA|TRBJ2-3|NA
TGTGCCAGCAGCACCCGGGCTGGAGGAGATACGCAGTATTTT
CASSTRAGGDTQYF
>TRBV19|NA|TRBJ1-2|TRBD1
TGTGCCAGTAGCCGACAGGGAACTAACTATGGCTACACCTTC
CASSRQGTNYGYTF
>TRBV19|NA|TRBJ1-2|NA
TGTGCCAGTACCCCCTTGACAGTGGAAAACTATGGCTACACCTTC
CASTPLTVENYGYTF
>TRBV11-2|NA|TRBJ2-7|NA
TGTGCCAGCAGCTACGGACAGCCGATGGACGAGCAGTACTTC
CASSYGQPMDEQYF
>TRBV7-9|NA|TRBJ2-7|TRBD1
TGTGCCAGCAGCAAAACCCCTCGGGACAGGGGGTACTACGAGCAGTACTTC
CASSKTPRDRGYYEQYF
>TRBV2|NA|TRBJ2-1|NA
TGTGCCAGCAACGATAAGCTAGCCGGAGGTGCGTTCTTC
CASNDKLAGGAFF
>TRBV30|NA|TRBJ1-1|NA
TGTGCCTGGAGTGTACTACTCTCGGCAGGGAGACCGATGAACACTGAAGCTTTCTTT
CAWSVLLSAGRPMNTEAFF
>TRBV30|NA|TRBJ2-7|TRBD1
TGTGCCTGGTCCCGGGACAGGGGGTTCGGGGAGCAGTACTTC
CAWSRDRGFGEQYF
>TRBV10-1|NA|TRBJ2-2|TRBD1
TGCGCCAGCAGTGACGGAAAGACAGGGGCTTCGGGGGAGCTGTTTTTT
CASSDGKTGASGELFF
>TRBV7-9|NA|TRBJ2-1|TRBD2
TGTGCCAGCAGCCCAAGGACTAGCGGGAGTCCCGAGCAGTTCTTC
CASSPRTSGSPEQFF
>TRBV30|NA|TRBJ1-2|NA
TGTGCCTGGAGGACAGCCGGACTCTATGGCTACACCTTC
CAWRTAGLYGYTF
>TRBV20-1|NA|TRBJ2-7|NA
TGCAGTGCTATGGGGTCCTACGGGCAGTACTTC
CSAMGSYGQYF
>TRBV5-3|NA|TRBJ2-7|NA
TGTGCCAGCAGCTCCCCCGAGAGGTGGGGCGACGAGCAGTACTTC
CASSSPERWGDEQYF
>TRBV21-1|NA|TRBJ1-2|NA
TGTGCCAGCAGCGGTGGAGGGAGTGCCTATGGCTACACCTTC
CASSGGGSAYGYTF
>TRBV5-5|NA|TRBJ2-7|NA
TGTGCCAGCAGCTCGGTCCGGGGGAGCTACGAGCAGTACTTC
CASSSVRGSYEQYF
>TRBV4-2|NA|TRBJ2-1|NA
TGTGCCAGCAGCCAAGAGGACCGTACCTACAATGAGCAGTTCTTC
CASSQEDRTYNEQFF
>TRBV18|few|TRBJ2-7|TRBD2
TGTGCCAGCTCCACCCGAACTAGCGGGAGGCACGAGCAGTACTTC
CASSTRTSGRHEQYF
>TRBV14|NA|TRBJ2-1|NA
TGTGCCAGCAGCCAAGAATTGTCTAGTCTCGCCAATGAGCAGTTCTTC
CASSQELSSLANEQFF
>TRBV5-1|few|TRBJ2-7|NA
TGCGCCAGCAGCTCGGGACCAAGGGATGTCTACGAGCAGTACTTC
CASSSGPRDVYEQYF
>TRBV6-5|NA|TRBJ2-3|TRBD2
TGTGCCAGCAGTTACGGCGGACTAGCGGGAGCGGATACGCAGTATTTT
CASSYGGLAGADTQYF
>TRBV7-2|once|TRBJ2-2|TRBD1
TGTGCCAGCAGCCCGACAGGGTTGAACACCGGGGAGCTGTTTTTT
CASSPTGLNTGELFF
>TRBV5-1|NA|TRBJ2-3|TRBD2
TGCGCCAGCAGCTGGACTAGCGGGAGCGGGACAGATACGCAGTATTTT
CASSWTSGSGTDTQYF
>TRBV6-5|once|TRBJ1-2|TRBD1
TGTGCCAGCAGTTACTCGAGGGGGGGGACAGTCGCTGGCTACACCTTC
CASSYSRGGTVAGYTF
>TRBV27|NA|TRBJ2-1|TRBD1
TGTGCCAGCAGCAGGACAGGGGTGTCCTACAATGAGCAGTTCTTC
CASSRTGVSYNEQFF